The 14 T cell receptor beta chains reported below all come from one sample, sequenced in a study of blood T cell repertoires in COVID-19. This table comes from immunoSEQ multiplex PCR, and its TCRdb copy is limited to in-frame clones, with some not included. The sample records roughly 120,000 clones, roughly 90% being singletons. The material sequenced was peripheral blood. The origin of the receptors is a man aged 45-65 years with active COVID-19.

The chain has TRBV5-1 and TRBJ2-2, with 8 bases aligning to TRBD1. The germline CDR1 and CDR2 sequences are SGHRS and YFSETQ. The CDR3 sequence is 15 residues long. J was trimmed by 3 bases and V by 0 bases; bases with no gene match: 1. The CDR3 loop reads CASSLDRGDTGELFF. The CDR3 region has the DNA TGCGCCAGCAGCTTGGACAGGGGGGACACCGGGGAGCTGTTTTTT.

The J gene is TRBJ1-5, the V gene TRBV10-2; TRBD1 is a possible D gene (5 bases). This CDR3 is built from 17 residues. V dropped 7 bases and J dropped 0 bases, with 19 bases sitting between them. In germline, CDR1 is WSHSY, CDR2 SAAADI. This chain's CDR3 is CASTVGWQGGSNQPQHF. CDR3 nucleotide sequence: TGCGCCAGCACGGTGGGCTGGCAGGGCGGTAGCAATCAGCCCCAGCATTTT.

The rearrangement links TRBV6-4 to TRBJ2-5; TRBD2 is a possible D gene (6 bases). Trimming pared 0 bases from V and 4 bases from J, leaving 18 bases between. CDR1 and CDR2 (germline): MRHNA, SNTAGT. The CDR3 extends over 17 amino acids. Here the CDR3 reads CASSDSVRRVWGETQYF. The DNA for the CDR3 is TGTGCCAGCAGTGACTCGGTTAGGAGGGTATGGGGAGAGACCCAGTACTTC.

The J gene is TRBJ1-4, the V gene TRBV7-9; D possibly corresponds to TRBD1 (6 bases). CDR1 is SEHNR, CDR2 FQNEAQ, per germline (reference sequence). The CDR3 totals 16 residues. V lost 1 base and J lost 5, with 14 bases in between. This CDR3 is CASSLGRGYDNEKLFF. The CDR3 nucleotides read TGTGCCAGCAGCTTAGGCAGGGGATACGACAATGAAAAACTGTTTTTT. The full variable domain, its missing parts supplied by reference TRBV7-9 and TRBJ1-4, is DTGVSQNPRHKITKRGQNVTFRCDPISEHNRLYWYRQTLGQGPEFLTYFQNEAQLEKSRLLSDRFSAERPKGSFSTLEIQRTEQGDSAMYLCASSLGRGYDNEKLFFGSGTQLSVL.

Notes on this clone: In the same sample, other DNA sequences code for this CDR3. The chain carries TRBV6-5 and TRBJ2-1; TRBD2 matches 12 bases. Germline CDR1 reads MNHEY; CDR2 reads SVGAGI. Germline trimming cut 6 bases from V and 7 bases from J; bases unmatched to any gene: 4. The length of the CDR3 is 14 residues. In DNA, the CDR3 is TGTGCCAGCAGAAGGCTAGCGGGAGGGAATGAGCAGTTCTTC. It yields the protein CASRRLAGGNEQFF.

V and J are TRBV7-3 and TRBJ1-6, with 7 bases fitting TRBD1. The junction had 7 bases not matched to a gene; V was cut back by 5 bases and J by 6 bases. The CDR3 loop spans 15 amino acids. Germline V gene data show CDR1 as SGHTA and CDR2 as FQGTGA. The chain's CDR3 is CASSQTAGGNSPLHF. DNA for the CDR3: TGTGCCAGCAGCCAAACTGCAGGGGGTAATTCACCCCTCCACTTT.

V and J are TRBV5-1 and TRBJ2-3; TRBD1 aligns across 8 bases. Germline CDR1 reads SGHRS; CDR2 reads YFSETQ. This CDR3 is built from 15 residues. J was trimmed by 6 bases and V by 4 bases; bases with no gene match: 10. CDR3 in DNA: TGCGCCAGCAGCCTTTCGGACAGGGAGAGGGATACGCAGTATTTT. As protein: CASSLSDRERDTQYF.

V gene TRBV7-9 combines with J gene TRBJ2-1; TRBD1 matches at 9 bases. This CDR3 is built from 18 residues. CDR1 SEHNR and CDR2 FQNEAQ come from the germline V gene (reference sequence). J was trimmed by 4 bases and V by 5 bases; bases with no gene match: 15. The chain's CDR3 is CASSAPEQGAVIYNEQFF. As DNA, the CDR3 is TGTGCCAGCAGCGCCCCGGAACAGGGGGCTGTAATTTACAATGAGCAGTTCTTC.

The V and J genes are TRBV5-1 and TRBJ1-1; TRBD1 is a possible D gene (5 bases). The ends were cut back, 1 base at V and 1 base at J, with 8 bases in the middle. The germline V gene encodes CDR1 SGHRS and CDR2 YFSETQ. The CDR3 totals 14 residues. The CDR3 loop is CASSLFRANTEAFF. The DNA of the CDR3 is TGCGCCAGCAGCTTGTTCAGGGCGAACACTGAAGCTTTCTTT.

CDR3 sequence: CASSAPGGGQNTGELFF. The CDR3 nucleotides are TGTGCCAGCAGCGCCCCTGGGGGCGGACAGAACACCGGGGAGCTGTTTTTT. The chain employs TRBV9 and TRBJ2-2, with D maybe TRBD1 (6 bases). Trimming took off 3 bases at V and 1 base at J, with 16 bases between the two ends. There are 17 residues in the CDR3. Looked up from germline, CDR1 is SGDLS and CDR2 is YYNGEE.

The chain couples TRBV2 to TRBJ2-1; TRBD1 matches 9 bases. This CDR3 contains 13 residues. After removal of 8 bases from V and 8 bases from J, the junction contained 7 bases not matched to a gene. Germline-derived CDR1 and CDR2 are SNHLY and FYNNEI. In DNA form, the CDR3 reads TGTGCCAGCGGGGGGACAGGGATCCATGAGCAGTTCTTC. Translated, it gives CASGGTGIHEQFF.

CDR3 coding DNA: TGTGCCAGCAGCCCTATAACAGGGGGCCACGAGCAGTACTTC. As protein: CASSPITGGHEQYF. The gene calls are TRBV7-6 and TRBJ2-7, with 9 bases matching TRBD1. The J segment lost 5 bases and the V segment lost 5 bases, leaving 7 bases of the junction unmatched. The germline CDR1 and CDR2 sequences are SGHVS and FNYEAQ. The length of the CDR3 is 14 residues. The entire variable domain, with the rest obtained from reference TRBV7-6 and TRBJ2-7, is as follows: GAGVSQSPRYKVTKRGQDVALRCDPISGHVSLYWYRQALGQGPEFLTYFNYEAQQDKSGLPNDRFSAERPEGSISTLTIQRTEQRDSAMYRCASSPITGGHEQYFGPGTRLTVT.

V and J are TRBV3-1 (or the pseudogene TRBV3-2) and TRBJ1-6; D perhaps matches TRBD1 (5 bases). From germline, CDR1 is LGHDT and CDR2 YNNKEL (reference sequence). The CDR3 loop spans 17 amino acids. With 4 bases removed from V and 0 bases from J, the gap between germline ends came to 13 bases. The CDR3 loop is CASSLGGPSSYNSPLHF. CDR3 nucleotides: TGTGCCAGCAGCCTCGGGGGACCGAGCTCCTATAATTCACCCCTCCACTTT.

The V gene is TRBV2, the J gene TRBJ2-1; no clear D gene. Germline CDR1 is SNHLY and CDR2 is FYNNEI. The ends were cut back, 6 bases at V and 1 base at J, with 10 bases in the middle. This CDR3 is built from 14 residues. The DNA for the CDR3 is TGTGCCAGCAGCCCCCTAGAGTCCTACAATGAGCAGTTCTTC. This codes for CASSPLESYNEQFF.